This T cell receptor (beta chain) derives from a study of T cells in Graves' hyperthyroidism and ophthalmopathy. General study results and limits: A 13 V-J model separated ophthalmopathy from stable hyperthyroidism. Ophthalmopathy, as predicted by the model, came a median approximately 6.5 months after the prediction.

With a duration under 2 months, the hyperthyroidism was newly diagnosed in patients aged 18 to 65. Isolation of PBMCs was performed on 8.5 to 10 ml fresh peripheral blood. Using RNA transcripts as the source, TCR beta CDR3 regions were amplified. A first-round RT-PCR of the TCR CDR3 used the HTBI primer set. TCRdb independently ran MiXCR on the multiplex PCR reads; one entry per CDR3 protein. The table records 400,000 to 500,000 distinct CDR3 sequences, under 15% of them present only once. There are many counts of this clonotype. The antigen is unknown. The V end was cut by 6 bases, the J end by 3 bases, with 9 bases between. The CDR3 is made up of 14 amino acids. CDR1 and CDR2 (germline): MNHNS, SASEGT.

The chain joins TRBV6-1 to TRBJ1-6, with D perhaps matching TRBD1 (6 bases). The receptor's source is a woman aged 18-30 years with Graves' hyperthyroidism. Sequencing input: blood. The CDR3 sequence: CASSSGHYNSPLHF. The DNA for the CDR3 is TGTGCCAGCAGCTCGGGACACTATAATTCACCCCTCCACTTT.